Detailed here is one T cell receptor beta chain. Antigen unknown. Preparation of TCR beta libraries was done by quantitative 5'-RACE with molecular barcodes. TCRdb ran MiXCR on the 5' RACE reads and lists one entry per CDR3 protein. Of roughly 36,000 distinct CDR3 sequences listed, 12% to 15% are singletons. These data belong to a study of CD8 T cells in ankylosing spondylitis. Germline loops: CDR1 SQVTM, CDR2 ANQGSEA. V lost 3 bases to trimming and J lost 4 bases, with 9 bases between them. CDR3 size: 12 residues. Whole-study results and caveats: Some of these motif variants have turned up before, in reports on reactive arthritis synovial fluid and blood. Reports say disease-linked clones showed up significantly more in matched ankylosing spondylitis synovial fluid.

The chain joins TRBV29-1 to TRBJ2-5; tentative D call: TRBD1 (6 bases). Sequencing was done on a sample of blood. This TCR derives from a male donor with ankylosing spondylitis or in good health (not recorded which). CDR3 in DNA: TGCAGCGTTGATCTCAGGGGAGAGACCCAGTACTTC. Translated: CSVDLRGETQYF.